This entry describes one T cell receptor beta chain. The data are from a study of control samples from healthy donors and cancer patients. The protocol was immunoSEQ multiplex PCR, while the TCRdb copy is restricted to in-frame clones and leaves out a portion. The sample lists around 160,000 clones, roughly 93% occurring once. V was pared by 3 bases and J by 7 bases, with 11 bases of the junction left unmatched. This CDR3 has 15 residues. V and J are TRBV23-1 and TRBJ2-7; the match to TRBD2 covers 8 bases. TRBV23-1 is flagged as an ORF with uncertain function. The TCR originated in a man younger than 35 in good health. Sequenced material: blood. The CDR3 nucleotides are TGCGCCAGCAGTCACCCCAGACTGAGCGGGAGAGAGCAGTACTTC. Encoded protein: CASSHPRLSGREQYF.